Below are 8 T cell receptor beta chains sequenced from a single sample in a study. Cells sorted as Tregs were CD4+, CD25+ and CD127-/low. Each CDR3 protein is one row after TCRdb ran MiXCR on the 5' RACE reads. In the table there are more than 55,000 distinct CDR3 sequences, 20% to 25% of which are singletons. Sequenced: tumor-infiltrating Tregs sorted from the breast tumor. The source is a female donor with breast cancer.

The chain combines TRBV5-1 with TRBJ1-6; the D gene is possibly TRBD1 (5 bases). V was pared by 2 bases and J by 10 bases, with 19 bases between. There are 16 residues in the CDR3. Germline assignment: CDR1 SGHRS and CDR2 YFSETQ. CDR3 sequence reads: CASSFSGTEDSSPLHF. The CDR3 nucleotides read TGCGCCAGCAGCTTCTCCGGGACCGAGGATTCGTCACCCCTCCACTTT.

This clonotype has only a few counts. The CDR3 nucleotides are TGCGCCAGCAGCCAAGATACAAGGGATGAGCAGTACTTC. Translating gives CASSQDTRDEQYF. The gene calls are TRBV4-3 and TRBJ2-7; D is unclear. Between the trimmed V and J ends, which lost 0 bases and 7 bases, there was a span of 10 bases. The CDR3 is 13 amino acids. Germline V gene sequence: CDR1 LGHNA, CDR2 YSLEER.

This clonotype was seen more than once but under ten times. The V and J genes are TRBV12-3 or TRBV12-4 and TRBJ1-2; 7 bases are shared with TRBD1. V gave up 3 bases and J gave up 3 bases; unmatched junction bases: 7. This CDR3 is built from 15 residues. CDR3 amino acids: CASSFGGGVDYGYTF. In DNA form, the CDR3 reads TGTGCCAGCAGTTTCGGAGGGGGCGTAGACTATGGCTACACCTTC.

The chain combines TRBV2 with TRBJ2-3; TRBD2 aligns across 11 bases. The CDR3 extends over 15 amino acids. V shed 6 bases, J shed 1 base, and the junction held 3 bases outside the gene matches. From germline, CDR1 is SNHLY and CDR2 FYNNEI. The DNA for the CDR3 is TGTGCCAGCAGCTTACTAGCGGGAGGCACAGATACGCAGTATTTT. It yields the protein CASSLLAGGTDTQYF.

The CDR3 reads CASRLSSQGYAFF. CDR3 in DNA: TGTGCCAGCAGACTATCCTCCCAGGGGTATGCTTTCTTT. This chain links TRBV6-2 or TRBV6-3 with TRBJ1-1, with D maybe TRBD1 (6 bases). Looked up from germline, CDR1 is MNHEY and CDR2 is SVGEGT. V lost 6 bases to trimming and J lost 11 bases, with 19 bases between them. This CDR3 is 13 amino acids long.

This clonotype was seen more than once but under ten times. This chain uses TRBV4-1 with TRBJ2-3, with a tentative D call TRBD2 (6 bases). The CDR3 is 15 amino acids. V was shortened by 1 base and J by 2 bases, with 10 bases between the two germline ends. Looked up from germline, CDR1 is MGHRA and CDR2 is YSYEKL. DNA of the CDR3: TGCGCCAGCAGCCAAGTGGGACTTCCCACAGATACGCAGTATTTT. Its translation is CASSQVGLPTDTQYF.

The chain recombines TRBV14 with TRBJ1-2; TRBD1 might be the D (5 bases). There are 12 residues in the CDR3. With 3 bases removed from V and 7 bases from J, the gap between germline ends came to 9 bases. CDR1 is SGHDN, CDR2 FVKESK, per germline. For the CDR3, the DNA is TGTGCCAGCAGCCATGGGACGGTTGGCTACACCTTC. Translating it yields CASSHGTVGYTF.

This clonotype has more than one count but fewer than ten. The J gene is TRBJ1-5, the V gene TRBV28, with D maybe TRBD1 (6 bases). The V end was cut by 5 bases, the J end by 7 bases, with 18 bases between. Per germline, CDR1 MDHEN and CDR2 SYDVKM. The CDR3 totals 15 residues. In nucleotides, the CDR3 is TGTGCCAGCAGTCCCATCAGGGGAGGCGGGCAGCCCCAGCATTTT. It codes for CASSPIRGGGQPQHF.